The 10 T cell receptor beta chains below come from one sample, sequenced in a study of CD8 T cells in ankylosing spondylitis. The antigens these receptors bind are not known. Study conclusions and caveats: A TCR beta motif made of fewer than 10 highly homologous variants seemed typical of ankylosing spondylitis blood.

TCRdb reanalysed the 5' RACE reads using MiXCR and keeps one entry per CDR3 protein. This table has roughly 220,000 distinct CDR3 sequences, about a sixth appearing once. Sample: blood, either unsorted or a sorted T cell fraction (not recorded which). Receptors were obtained from a male donor with ankylosing spondylitis.

In its sample, this clonotype was seen many times. The chain joins TRBV20-1 to TRBJ2-7, with 11 bases identical to TRBD1. The V and J ends lost 1 base and 4 bases, in that order; junction bases with no gene match: 6. Germline V gene data show CDR1 as DFQATT and CDR2 as SNEGSKA (reference sequence). The CDR3 is made up of 15 amino acids. Here the CDR3 reads CSARVPDRGLYEQYF. CDR3 DNA: TGCAGTGCTAGAGTCCCGGACAGGGGGCTATACGAGCAGTACTTC.

This clonotype turned up a few times. The chain links TRBV5-1 to TRBJ2-3; TRBD1 is a possible D gene (6 bases). CDR1 and CDR2 from the germline V gene are SGHRS and YFSETQ. Trimming stripped 6 bases from V and 5 bases from J, with 22 bases between. This CDR3 is built from 16 residues. In nucleotides, the CDR3 is TGCGCCAGCACCCAGGGGTGGGGACGACACGAAGATACGCAGTATTTT. Amino acids: CASTQGWGRHEDTQYF.

This clonotype was counted many times. The chain has TRBV29-1 and TRBJ2-1; TRBD2 agrees at 13 bases. The junction had 10 bases not matched to a gene; V was cut back by 3 bases and J by 8 bases. Germline-derived CDR1 and CDR2 are SQVTM and ANQGSEA. This CDR3 is 16 amino acids long. The CDR3 reads CSVDSGLAGAFDEQFF. CDR3 sequence (DNA): TGCAGCGTTGACTCCGGACTAGCGGGAGCCTTCGATGAGCAGTTCTTC.

The V call is TRBV29-1, the J call TRBJ1-2, with D perhaps matching TRBD1 (5 bases). Trimming pared 3 bases from V and 8 bases from J, leaving 10 bases between. Germline V gene data show CDR1 as SQVTM and CDR2 as ANQGSEA. The CDR3 consists of 11 residues. CDR3 nucleotides: TGCAGCGTTGAGAGGGGTGGCGGCTACACCTTC. This sequence encodes CSVERGGGYTF.

This clonotype has more than one count but fewer than ten. The genes are TRBV12-3 or TRBV12-4 and TRBJ2-1; D is undetermined. V dropped 4 bases and J dropped 10 bases, with 14 bases sitting between them. This CDR3 is 13 amino acids long. The CDR3, as DNA: TGTGCCAGCAGTTCGTGGTCCGCAGGCGAGCAGTTCTTC. It specifies CASSSWSAGEQFF.

This clonotype was recorded a few times. The chain couples TRBV29-1 to TRBJ2-1; D possibly corresponds to TRBD1 (6 bases). The CDR3 totals 13 residues. The ends were cut back, 7 bases at V and 4 bases at J, with 14 bases in the middle. Germline values: CDR1 SQVTM, CDR2 ANQGSEA. As DNA, the CDR3 is TGCAGCGGCTCCCGGACAGAGTACAATGAGCAGTTCTTC. This encodes CSGSRTEYNEQFF.

The CDR3 region is CASTHSGQSQETQYF. The CDR3 DNA follows: TGCGCCAGCACTCATTCGGGACAAAGCCAAGAGACCCAGTACTTC. This rearrangement joins TRBV5-1 to TRBJ2-5; weak D call: TRBD1 (6 bases). Germline CDR1 SGHRS, CDR2 YFSETQ. The V end lost 6 bases, the J end lost 1 base, and 16 bases lay between the germline ends. CDR3 length: 15 residues.

This clonotype has only a few counts. J is TRBJ1-5 and V is TRBV6-2 or TRBV6-3, with TRBD1 identical over 10 bases. The CDR3 length is 17 residues. Trimming at V came to 4 bases and at J to 2 bases, leaving 8 bases not matched to a gene. Germline-derived CDR1 and CDR2 are MNHEY and SVGEGT. For the CDR3, the DNA is TGTGCCAGCAGTTCGAGTGGACAGGGGGAGGGCAATCAGCCCCAGCATTTT. It translates to CASSSSGQGEGNQPQHF.

This chain uses TRBV7-2 with TRBJ2-7, with D perhaps being TRBD1 or TRBD2 (5 bases each). CDR1 and CDR2 (germline): SGHTA, FQGNSA. The V and J ends lost 4 bases and 2 bases respectively, with 12 bases between them. This CDR3 comprises 14 residues. For the CDR3, the DNA is TGTGCCAGCAGCTACACCGGGGCCGCCTACGAGCAGTACTTC. It encodes CASSYTGAAYEQYF.

The chain couples TRBV20-1 to TRBJ2-1; no clear D. The CDR3 runs 15 residues. Germline CDR1 and CDR2: DFQATT and SNEGSKA (reference sequence). Trimming removed 5 bases at V and 2 bases at J, with 16 bases between. The CDR3: CSAVDSAGTYNEQFF. In nucleotides, the CDR3 is TGCAGTGCTGTCGACTCCGCCGGCACCTACAATGAGCAGTTCTTC.